This T cell receptor (beta chain) appears in the sequencing data of a study of OX40 agonist ivuxolimab in advanced cancers. Some clones are missing from TCRdb's copy, which holds only in-frame ones; the method was immunoSEQ multiplex PCR. The sample carries 40,000 to 45,000 clones, 70% to 90% recorded once. Germline V gene sequence: CDR1 MNHEY, CDR2 SMNVEV (reference sequence). The CDR3 has 14 residues. V lost 3 bases, J lost 6 bases, and 12 bases lay in between. V gene TRBV27 combines with J gene TRBJ1-5, with D possibly TRBD1 on 5 matching bases. The sequence was obtained from an adult with an advanced solid tumor such as melanoma, head and neck, liver or kidney cancer. The sample consisted of CD4+ or CD8+ T cells sorted from blood, taken in a trial of the OX40 agonist ivuxolimab. This chain's CDR3 is CASSFPAGGQPQHF. CDR3 bases: TGTGCCAGCAGTTTCCCGGCGGGGGGTCAGCCCCAGCATTTT.